This entry lists 5 T cell receptor beta chains sequenced from one sample in a study of shared T cell receptors in the human thymus. Repertoires were generated with immunoSEQ multiplex PCR, while TCRdb's copy carries only in-frame clones and drops some. Of approximately 730,000 clones detected, 80% to 90% appear once; the ten largest clones hold roughly 0.01%. This same sample was also taken into another study, of human thymus T cells.

The sequenced sample was thymocytes. These receptors were obtained from a girl less than two years old with a congenital heart defect.

The J gene is TRBJ2-6, the V gene TRBV7-6, with D possibly being TRBD2 (5 bases). Trimming cost V 3 bases and J 0 bases, with 24 bases left between them. The CDR3 runs to 21 residues. Germline V CDR1 and CDR2: SGHVS, FNYEAQ. The CDR3 reads CASSLSKGQRTLFSGANVLTF. For the CDR3, the DNA is TGTGCCAGCAGCTTGTCTAAAGGGCAGCGGACCTTGTTCTCTGGGGCCAACGTCCTGACTTTC.

The chain joins TRBV10-3 to TRBJ1-2, with 9 positions matching TRBD1. Germline assignment: CDR1 ENHRY and CDR2 SYGVKD. The ends lost 5 bases at V and 4 bases at J; junction bases unmatched: 14. The CDR3 extends over 17 amino acids. The chain's CDR3 is CAISYTRTGDHLYGYTF. The CDR3 DNA is TGTGCCATCAGTTATACCCGGACAGGGGACCACCTCTATGGCTACACCTTC.

The chain links TRBV2 to TRBJ1-2; no firm D call. This CDR3 contains 14 residues. The ends were cut back, 0 bases at V and 1 base at J, with 6 bases in the middle. Germline CDR1 is SNHLY and CDR2 is FYNNEI. CDR3 sequence: CASSEARLNYGYTF. CDR3 nucleotides: TGTGCCAGCAGTGAAGCCAGACTTAACTATGGCTACACCTTC.

The V and J genes are TRBV2 and TRBJ2-3, with a weak D call TRBD1 (6 bases). The CDR3 consists of 17 residues. Germline values: CDR1 SNHLY, CDR2 FYNNEI. Trimming removed 6 bases from V and 1 base from J, with 20 bases in between. CDR3 nucleotides: TGTGCCAGCAGCTTCTTACGGGACACCGAGGGCACAGATACGCAGTATTTT. Translating gives CASSFLRDTEGTDTQYF.

The V call is TRBV7-9, the J call TRBJ1-1, with 9 bases lining up with TRBD1. Looked up from germline, CDR1 is SEHNR and CDR2 is FQNEAQ (reference sequence). This CDR3 comprises 18 residues. V lost 0 bases to trimming and J lost 4 bases; unmatched junction nucleotides: 12. The CDR3 DNA follows: TGTGCCAGCAGCTTAGCGCCTGAGACAGGGGGAGTCGGCACTGAAGCTTTCTTT. Translated: CASSLAPETGGVGTEAFF.